The rows below give T cell receptor beta chains drawn from one sample of a study of beta chain features in type 1 diabetes. Generated by immunoSEQ multiplex PCR, the TCRdb table keeps only in-frame clones and is missing some. The data hold roughly 260,000 clones, with about 20% observed a single time. The sample comprised naive CD4+ T cells from blood. Receptors were obtained from a woman in her thirties or forties with type 1 diabetes. Both conserved end residues are part of each CDR3. The order of the fields is V gene, J gene, clone size, D gene, CDR3 DNA, CDR3 protein. The D gene is left open where the match is weak. Part of the rows lack a size; the others show once, few, many or a class for expanded clones.

>TRBV18|TRBJ1-2|few|TRBD1
TGTGCCAGCTCACTACTCCGGACAGGGGGCGACTATGGCTACACCTTC
CASSLLRTGGDYGYTF
>TRBV29-1|TRBJ2-7|NA|TRBD1
TGCAGCGTTGAAGTGACCGGGGGACAGGAATACGAGCAGTACTTC
CSVEVTGGQEYEQYF
>TRBV4-1|TRBJ2-7|few|NA
TGCGCCAGCAGCCAGTCACTGCCCGGGGACGAGCAGTACTTC
CASSQSLPGDEQYF
>TRBV7-9|TRBJ1-2|NA|NA
TGTGCCAGCAGCCTCCCTTTCGCGGGCCATGGCTACACCTTC
CASSLPFAGHGYTF
>TRBV7-8|TRBJ1-1|few|TRBD1
TGTGCCAGCAGCCTCACCGGACAGGGAAGGAACACTGAAGCTTTCTTT
CASSLTGQGRNTEAFF
>TRBV5-1|TRBJ2-2|NA|TRBD2
TGCGCCAGCACCCCCTTAGCGGGGGCCGGGGAGCTGTTTTTT
CASTPLAGAGELFF
>TRBV6-6|TRBJ1-5|few|NA
TGTGCCAGCATCGATTTGGAGGGAAATCAGCCCCAGCATTTT
CASIDLEGNQPQHF
>TRBV7-9|TRBJ2-2|few|NA
TGTGCCAGCAGCTTAGAGACTGCGACCGGGGAGCTGTTTTTT
CASSLETATGELFF
>TRBV7-3|TRBJ2-3|NA|NA
TGTGCCAGCAGCTACGGACTTTCAACAGATACGCAGTATTTT
CASSYGLSTDTQYF
>TRBV25-1|TRBJ2-1|few|NA
TGTGCCAGCAGTGAAATAGGGGACAATGAGCAGTTCTTC
CASSEIGDNEQFF
>TRBV29-1|TRBJ1-5|NA|NA
TGCAGCGTTCGCGACAGCGATCAGCCCCAGCATTTT
CSVRDSDQPQHF
>TRBV7-2|TRBJ1-2|NA|TRBD1
TGTGCCAGCAGCTACGGACAGGAAGGGGGCTACACCTTC
CASSYGQEGGYTF
>TRBV5-1|TRBJ2-3|NA|NA
TGCGCCAGCAGCACGGTGGGGGCAAGCGCAGATACGCAGTATTTT
CASSTVGASADTQYF
>TRBV5-4|TRBJ1-2|few|NA
TGTGCCAGCAGCTTGGAGCCATCCGACTATGGCTACACCTTC
CASSLEPSDYGYTF
>TRBV4-3|TRBJ2-2|few|TRBD2
TGCGCCAGCAGCCAAGATTCCGCGGGAGGGCCGAACGGGGAGCTGTTTTTT
CASSQDSAGGPNGELFF
>TRBV9|TRBJ2-5|few|NA
TGTGCCAGCAGCGCGATACAGGGATCCCAAGAGACCCAGTACTTC
CASSAIQGSQETQYF
>TRBV11-2|TRBJ2-6|NA|NA
TGTGCCAGCAGCACACAACTTCAGGGTTCTGGGGCCAACGTCCTGACTTTC
CASSTQLQGSGANVLTF
>TRBV6-5|TRBJ1-1|NA|NA
TGTGCCAGCACCCCCAGGGGTAGCACTGAAGCTTTCTTT
CASTPRGSTEAFF
>TRBV29-1|TRBJ1-2|once|TRBD1
TGCAGCGTTGTCCCCGACAGGGATGGCTACACCTTC
CSVVPDRDGYTF
>TRBV7-9|TRBJ2-7|NA|TRBD1
TGTGCCAGCAGCTCCACAGGGGGCTACAGCTACGAGCAGTACTTC
CASSSTGGYSYEQYF
>TRBV5-1|TRBJ1-2|NA|NA
TGCGCCAGCAGCACCGGCCAGGGAAACTATGGCTACACCTTC
CASSTGQGNYGYTF
>TRBV6-5|TRBJ2-3|NA|NA
TGTGCCAGCAGTCCGGGAACAGGGAGAACAGATACGCAGTATTTT
CASSPGTGRTDTQYF
>TRBV5-4|TRBJ1-2|few|TRBD1
TGTGCCAGCAGCCGACAGGGGGGAGATGGCTACACCTTC
CASSRQGGDGYTF
>TRBV7-2|TRBJ1-6|NA|NA
TGTGCCAGCAGCCTGGAGGATCTATCTGTACCCCTCCACTTT
CASSLEDLSVPLHF
>TRBV18|TRBJ2-1|few|NA
TGTGCCAGCTCACCCACCGTCTTCAGCTCCTACAATGAGCAGTTCTTC
CASSPTVFSSYNEQFF
>TRBV5-1|TRBJ1-2|NA|TRBD1
TGCGCCAGCAGCCATGACAGGGGGAGATTCCGCACCTTC
CASSHDRGRFRTF
>TRBV5-1|TRBJ2-1|few|TRBD2
TGCGCCAGCAGCTCCTCTAGCGGATACTCCTACAATGAGCAGTTCTTC
CASSSSSGYSYNEQFF
>TRBV30|TRBJ2-7|NA|NA
TGTGCCTGGAGACCAGGGTATCACCTGGGGGAGCAGTACTTC
CAWRPGYHLGEQYF
>TRBV2|TRBJ2-1|few|NA
TGTGCCAGCAGTGGGGAGGCCGTCGAGTTCTTC
CASSGEAVEFF
>TRBV4-3|TRBJ2-3|few|TRBD1
TGCGCCAGCAGCCTCGGACAGGCAGATACGCAGTATTTT
CASSLGQADTQYF
>TRBV28|TRBJ1-5|NA|NA
TGTGCCAGCTTCGGGGGTAGGGGTAGCAATCAGCCCCAGCATTTT
CASFGGRGSNQPQHF
>TRBV2|TRBJ1-2|few|TRBD1
TGTGCCAGCAGTCGGTCACAGGGGAGGAATGGCTACACCTTC
CASSRSQGRNGYTF
>TRBV7-9|TRBJ1-4|NA|TRBD1
TGTGCCAGCAGCCCCCGGACAGGGGAGGAAAAACTGTTTTTT
CASSPRTGEEKLFF
>TRBV27|TRBJ2-1|NA|NA
TGTGCCAGCAGTTTACTCAATGAGCAGTTCTTC
CASSLLNEQFF
>TRBV29-1|TRBJ2-2|NA|NA
TGCAGCGTTGAACGCATGGCAGGGATGAACACCGGGGAGCTGTTTTTT
CSVERMAGMNTGELFF
>TRBV2|TRBJ2-3|NA|TRBD1
TGTGCCAGCACCCTCCCCGGGACAGGGGGCGCGGATACGCAGTATTTT
CASTLPGTGGADTQYF
>TRBV27|TRBJ1-1|few|TRBD1
TGTGCCAGCAGTTGGGACAGACTGAACACTGAAGCTTTCTTT
CASSWDRLNTEAFF
>TRBV27|TRBJ2-6|few|NA
TGTGCCAGCAGCGCATCGACAGTTTCTGGGGCCAACGTCCTGACTTTC
CASSASTVSGANVLTF
>TRBV19|TRBJ1-1|NA|NA
TGTGCCAGTAGTGTCGTAAGCGGGGCGAACACTGAAGCTTTCTTT
CASSVVSGANTEAFF
>TRBV30|TRBJ2-7|NA|NA
TGTGCCTGGAGCCGTAACCAGGGATACGAGCAGTACTTC
CAWSRNQGYEQYF
>TRBV15|TRBJ1-1|few|NA
TGTGCCACCAGCCCGGGGAAGGATAGCACTGAAGCTTTCTTT
CATSPGKDSTEAFF
>TRBV4-1|TRBJ1-6|few|NA
TGCGCCAGCAGGCGGGACGGTAATTCTCGAGGGGATTCACCCCTCCACTTT
CASRRDGNSRGDSPLHF
>TRBV7-2|TRBJ2-1|few|NA
TGTGCCAGCAGCTTAGACGCCAGGGCCAATGAGCAGTTCTTC
CASSLDARANEQFF
>TRBV6-5|TRBJ2-2|NA|NA
TGTGCCAGCAGCAACGGGGAGCTGTTTTTT
CASSNGELFF
>TRBV4-2|TRBJ1-2|few|NA
TGTGCCAGCAGCCCGCCGACAGGCTATGGCTACACCTTC
CASSPPTGYGYTF
>TRBV6-5|TRBJ2-5|NA|TRBD1
TGTGCCGTAGGTGGACAGGGAAAAGAGACCCAGTACTTC
CAVGGQGKETQYF
>TRBV20-1|TRBJ2-1|few|NA
TGCAGTGCAATGAACAACAATGAGCAGTTCTTC
CSAMNNNEQFF
>TRBV9|TRBJ2-3|NA|NA
TGTGCCAGCAGCCCCCCCAGGGCCAGCACAGATACGCAGTATTTT
CASSPPRASTDTQYF
>TRBV29-1|TRBJ1-1|few|TRBD1
TGCAGCGAAGGGGACAGGGTGGGCACTGAAGCTTTCTTT
CSEGDRVGTEAFF
>TRBV16|TRBJ1-5|NA|NA
TGTGCCAGCAGCCGGGCCCAGGGACAGCCCCAGCATTTT
CASSRAQGQPQHF
>TRBV27|TRBJ2-2|NA|NA
TGTGCCAGCAGTTTCTTCCGGATCGACTATTTGGAGCTGTTTTTT
CASSFFRIDYLELFF
>TRBV11-2|TRBJ2-1|few|NA
TGTGCCAGCAGCTTCTTGACAGGAACGTCGCGGAATGAGCAGTTCTTC
CASSFLTGTSRNEQFF
>TRBV7-2|TRBJ1-1|few|NA
TGTGCCAGCAGCCCCCAACTCCGGGGAGCTTTCTTT
CASSPQLRGAFF
>TRBV5-1|TRBJ1-1|NA|NA
TGCGCCAGCAGCATATCTCGAGCCCTGAACACTGAAGCTTTCTTT
CASSISRALNTEAFF
>TRBV7-2|TRBJ2-3|NA|NA
TGTGCCAGCAGCTTCTTCGTCGGGGGAACAGATACGCAGTATTTT
CASSFFVGGTDTQYF
>TRBV2|TRBJ1-2|NA|NA
TGTGCCAGCAGGGACTCCTCGTACTATGGCTACACCTTC
CASRDSSYYGYTF
>TRBV9|TRBJ1-3|NA|NA
TGTGCCAGCAGCCTGGGACTCATCTCTGGAAACACCATATATTTT
CASSLGLISGNTIYF
>TRBV27|TRBJ2-5|few|TRBD1
TGTGCCAGCAGTACACAGGGGACCATGACCCAGTACTTC
CASSTQGTMTQYF
>TRBV28|TRBJ1-2|NA|NA
TGTGCCAGCAGTTTCCTACCCTATGGCTACACCTTC
CASSFLPYGYTF